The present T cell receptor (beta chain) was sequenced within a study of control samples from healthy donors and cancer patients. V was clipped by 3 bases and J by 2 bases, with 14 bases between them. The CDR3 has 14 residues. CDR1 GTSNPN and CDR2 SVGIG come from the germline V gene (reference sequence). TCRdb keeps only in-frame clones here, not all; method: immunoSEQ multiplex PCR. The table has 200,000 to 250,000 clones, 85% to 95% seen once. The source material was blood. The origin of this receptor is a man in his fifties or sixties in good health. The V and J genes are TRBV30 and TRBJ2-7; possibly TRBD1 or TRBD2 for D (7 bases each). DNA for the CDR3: TGTGCCTGGAGCCAGGGGGGGATCACCTACGAGCAGTACTTC. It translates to CAWSQGGITYEQYF.